The text below deals with one T cell receptor (beta chain). The sample is drawn from a study of technical replicates of blood from a handful of donors. TCRdb's table, derived via immunoSEQ multiplex PCR, lists solely in-frame clones and lacks some. The sample yields 50,000 to 65,000 clones, 92% seen once. This sequence was found in a human donor in good health. Some clones in this sample may be carry-over from other donors' samples. Sequences were obtained from PBMCs.

CDR3 DNA: TGTGCCAGCAGCTCATGGACGGGGACAGGGAACACTGAAGCTTTCTTT. Protein sequence: CASSSWTGTGNTEAFF. This chain uses TRBV21-1 with TRBJ1-1; the D segment call TRBD1 is taken from the table without a DNA check. TRBV21-1 is a documented pseudogene. This CDR3 comprises 16 residues.